The present T cell receptor beta chain was sequenced within a study of identical twins. Trimming took off 3 bases at V and 0 bases at J, with 9 bases between the two ends. Germline loops: CDR1 SGHTA, CDR2 FQGTGA. The CDR3 is 15 residues long. Only a few counts were recorded for this clonotype. Using its own MiXCR run on the 5' RACE reads, TCRdb lists one record per CDR3 protein. The profile shows about 690,000 distinct CDR3 sequences, roughly 6% of them singletons. Sequencing was carried out using naive T cells sorted from blood. This chain uses TRBV7-3 with TRBJ1-3; D is unclear. This sequence was found in a man aged 18 to 29 in good health. The CDR3 is CASSLSSTSGNTIYF. Written as DNA, the CDR3 is TGTGCCAGCAGCTTGTCATCCACCTCTGGAAACACCATATATTTT. Complete variable domain (other parts from reference TRBV7-3 and TRBJ1-3): GAGVSQTPSNKVTEKGKYVELRCDPISGHTALYWYRQSLGQGPEFLIYFQGTGAADDSGLPNDRFFAVRPEGSVSTLKIQRTERGDSAVYLCASSLSSTSGNTIYFGEGSWLTVV.